These T cell receptor beta chains were read from a single sample in a study of cytomegalovirus exposure and HLA in healthy donors. Generated by immunoSEQ multiplex PCR, the TCRdb table keeps only in-frame clones and is missing some. Of about 120,000 clones listed, around 66% are singletons. Sequencing was done on a sample of PBMCs. All receptors derive from a middle-aged woman in good health and CMV-seropositive. CDR3s include the opening cysteine and the closing phenylalanine or tryptophan. Each record gives: V gene, D gene, J gene, CDR3 protein. D genes are given only for firm matches.

>TRBV2|TRBD1|TRBJ2-5
CASSRGQGAQETQYF
>TRBV29-1|.|TRBJ2-7
CSVQGPNPPYEQYF
>TRBV28|.|TRBJ1-4
CASSPAGGGEKLFF
>TRBV29-1|.|TRBJ2-3
CSVLGGGSTDTQYF
>TRBV27|.|TRBJ2-6
CASSSLQGSGANVLTF
>TRBV2|TRBD1|TRBJ1-1
CASIAEQGFDTEVFF
>TRBV6-5|TRBD1|TRBJ2-7
CASSSRAGGYEQYF
>TRBV6-5|.|TRBJ1-6
CASRSTGPFNSPLHF
>TRBV20-1|.|TRBJ2-3
CSAQTSDTQYF
>TRBV7-9|.|TRBJ2-3
CASSLSSRNTQYF
>TRBV6-5|TRBD1|TRBJ2-1
CASSYDRVNNEQFF
>TRBV19|.|TRBJ1-3
CASWSLGQGVGNTIYF
>TRBV10-3|TRBD1|TRBJ1-1
CAISESNRGTTEAFF
>TRBV29-1|TRBD1|TRBJ1-1
CSAASQGVDTEAFF
>TRBV25-1|.|TRBJ1-4
CASSEGGSEKLFF
>TRBV29-1|.|TRBJ1-2
CSVGTYSANYGYTF
>TRBV7-9|.|TRBJ1-1
CASFFGGRNTEAFF
>TRBV6-5|TRBD2|TRBJ2-1
CASSRGGPGTDEQFF
>TRBV5-1|.|TRBJ1-4
CASSSSTANNEKLFF
>TRBV5-1|TRBD1|TRBJ1-6
CASSLEGAGGNSPLHF
>TRBV7-7|.|TRBJ2-7
CASSLSGSYEQYF
>TRBV15|.|TRBJ2-3
CATSRDILGRADTQYF
>TRBV19|TRBD1|TRBJ1-3
CASSTVGQLTSGNTIYF
>TRBV7-2|TRBD2|TRBJ2-1
CASSPRGGILRNEQFF
>TRBV2|.|TRBJ2-5
CASRAQGGQETQYF
>TRBV2|TRBD1|TRBJ2-7
CAITGQDSYEQYF
>TRBV6-1|TRBD1|TRBJ1-1
CASSGQGSVQNTEAFF